Sequencing of this TCR beta chain was carried out in a study of T cell repertoires in cytomegalovirus infection (dated by TCRdb to about 2019). With regard to the full study: Alongside well-studied HLA-B-restricted epitopes, the peptide stimulations were aimed at recently identified HLA-C-restricted CMV epitopes, whose presentation resists viral immunomodulation. Donor HLA type was relevant to the analysis, because carriage of CMV infection together with the matching HLA type was indicated by public TCR beta signatures. On the study overall, not on this receptor specifically: In both this cohort and an independent cohort of over 350 donors, the cumulative frequency of public TCR beta family members distinguished carriers of CMV infection plus the relevant HLA type. The ex vivo response was dominated by HLA-C-restricted CMV-specific TCR beta clonotypes, which also provided the single most frequent clonotype in two of eight donors.

In light of the paper, this sample's treatment or condition label describes: in vitro stimulation with specific CMV peptide epitopes to enrich CMV-specific T cells. This clonotype turned up a few times. The antigen it binds to is not known. Base quality data are lacking; no much larger clone is found one base away. Trimming leaves V shorter by 4 bases and J shorter by 1 base, with the junction holding 16 bases beyond the gene matches. The CDR3 numbers 19 residues from cysteine through phenylalanine. Of all the DNA, just the CDR3 is kept, 57 bases in frame from base 1. CDR1 is given as KGHSH and CDR2 as LQKENI, both from the germline V gene. TCRdb records Illumina HiSeq 1500 as the sequencer. TCRdb applied fastp at Q25 and MiXCR to the public reads, then kept only in-frame beta chains. Rows matching on CDR3 protein sequence are summarized as one entry with the most common DNA and genes. This sample lists 550,000 to 850,000 distinct CDR3 sequences; around a third were detected once. The leading ten clones occupy roughly 18% of the sample.

The V gene is TRBV18 and the J gene is TRBJ1-1; the central 9 bases match TRBD1. This TCR was recovered from a human donor in good health (CMV status not recorded). Some clones in this sample may be carry-over from other donors' samples. The sample in question was cultured PBMCs, obtained from culture after CMV antigen stimulation. The nucleotide sequence is given as TGTGCCAGCTCACTCAAATATTCCACACCGGGACAGGGGAACACTGAAGCTTTCTTT. This codes for CASSLKYSTPGQGNTEAFF.